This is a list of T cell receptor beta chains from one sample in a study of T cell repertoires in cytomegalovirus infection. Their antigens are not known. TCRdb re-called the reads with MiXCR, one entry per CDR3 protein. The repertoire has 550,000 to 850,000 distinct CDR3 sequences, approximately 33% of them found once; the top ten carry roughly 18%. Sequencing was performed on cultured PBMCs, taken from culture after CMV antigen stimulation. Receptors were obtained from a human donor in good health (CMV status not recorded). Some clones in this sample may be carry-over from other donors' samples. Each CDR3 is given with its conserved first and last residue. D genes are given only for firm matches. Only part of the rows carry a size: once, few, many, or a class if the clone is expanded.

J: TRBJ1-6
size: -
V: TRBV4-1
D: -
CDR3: CASSQDPYNSPLHF
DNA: TGCGCCAGCAGCCAAGATCCCTATAATTCACCCCTCCACTTT

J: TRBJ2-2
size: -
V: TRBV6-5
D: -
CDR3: CASSYGQSTGELFF
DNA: TGTGCCAGCAGTTACGGCCAAAGCACCGGGGAGCTGTTTTTT

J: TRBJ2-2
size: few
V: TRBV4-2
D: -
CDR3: CASRKENTGELFF
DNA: TGTGCCAGCAGGAAAGAGAACACCGGGGAGCTGTTTTTT

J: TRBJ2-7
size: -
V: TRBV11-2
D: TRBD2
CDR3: CASSQLRGGYEQYF
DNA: TGTGCCAGCAGCCAACTACGGGGGGGCTACGAGCAGTACTTC

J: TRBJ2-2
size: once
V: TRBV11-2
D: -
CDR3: CASIRGAPTGELFF
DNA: TGTGCCAGCATCCGGGGGGCGCCAACCGGGGAGCTGTTTTTT

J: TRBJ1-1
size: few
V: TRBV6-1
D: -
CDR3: CASTNPFLQDTFF
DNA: TGTGCCAGCACAAACCCATTTCTCCAGGATACTTTCTTT

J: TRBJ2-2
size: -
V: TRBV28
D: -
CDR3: CASSLSGGHTGELFF
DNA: TGTGCCAGCAGTTTAAGTGGGGGGCACACCGGGGAGCTGTTTTTT

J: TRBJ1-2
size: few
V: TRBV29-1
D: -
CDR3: CSVVGGDYGYTF
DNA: TGCAGCGTTGTTGGGGGGGACTATGGCTACACCTTC

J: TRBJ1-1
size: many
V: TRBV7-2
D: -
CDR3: CASSTRLNTEAFF
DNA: TGTGCCAGCAGCACGCGCTTGAACACTGAAGCTTTCTTT

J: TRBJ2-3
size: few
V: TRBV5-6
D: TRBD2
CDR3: CASTRTSGGRDTQYF
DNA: TGTGCCAGCACCCGGACTAGCGGGGGTAGGGATACGCAGTATTTT

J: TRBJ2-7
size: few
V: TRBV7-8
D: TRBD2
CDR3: CASSLVSGRGVGYEQYF
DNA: TGTGCCAGCAGCTTAGTTAGCGGGAGGGGTGTGGGCTACGAGCAGTACTTC

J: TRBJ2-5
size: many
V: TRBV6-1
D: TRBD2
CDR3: CASSPKFRLAGAVGGKETQYF
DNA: TGTGCCAGCAGTCCCAAGTTTCGACTAGCGGGAGCGGTAGGGGGCAAAGAGACCCAGTACTTC

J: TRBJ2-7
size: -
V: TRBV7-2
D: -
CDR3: CASSLRHSPYEQYF
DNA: TGTGCCAGCAGCTTAAGGCACAGCCCCTACGAGCAGTACTTC